This T cell receptor beta chain was captured by sequencing in a study of cytomegalovirus exposure and HLA in healthy donors. Study results and caveats: The study designated about 180 TCR beta chains cytomegalovirus-associated. In a later analysis, first-cohort TCR clusters were found to tend to co-occur in the approximately 120 validation repertoires. The classifier was said to identify cytomegalovirus status with high specificity and sensitivity.

In germline, CDR1 is MNHEY, CDR2 SMNVEV (reference sequence). V shed 2 bases and J shed 0 bases, with 7 bases lying between them. This CDR3 has 15 amino acids. The repertoire was sequenced with immunoSEQ multiplex PCR; TCRdb's copy has only in-frame clones and lacks some. The data show some 240,000 clones, roughly 84% seen once. Concerning this clone itself: Its antigen is currently unknown.

The chain is built from TRBV27 and TRBJ2-2; D ambiguous. The clonotype comes from a woman aged 18-29 years in good health and CMV-seropositive. The sample consisted of PBMCs. CDR3 DNA: TGTGCCAGCAGTTTAAGTACTGCGAACACCGGGGAGCTGTTTTTT. As protein: CASSLSTANTGELFF.